These T cell receptor beta chains were read from a single sample in a study of technical replicates of blood from a few donors. Data came from immunoSEQ multiplex PCR; TCRdb stores just in-frame clones and leaves some out. The sample carries about 69,000 clones, over 80% recorded once. The sequenced sample consisted of PBMCs. These TCRs come from a human donor in good health. Some clones in this sample may be carry-over from other donors' samples. The CDR3 runs from the conserved cysteine through the conserved F or W. The D gene is left open where the match is weak. Clone sizes are given selectively: once, few, many, or a class where the clone is expanded.

v_gene: TRBV7-2
d_gene: TRBD1
len: 14
abundance: .
j_gene: TRBJ1-4
CDR3nt: TGTGCCAGCAGCCCGACAGGGGTGCGGGAAAAACTGTTTTTT
CDR3aa: CASSPTGVREKLFF

v_gene: TRBV7-2
d_gene: TRBD2
len: 17
abundance: .
j_gene: TRBJ2-5
CDR3nt: TGTGCCAGCAGCGCCCCGGGGGCAGCGGGAGAGGAAGAGACCCAGTACTTC
CDR3aa: CASSAPGAAGEEETQYF

v_gene: TRBV5-6
d_gene: TRBD1
len: 15
abundance: .
j_gene: TRBJ2-2
CDR3nt: TGTGCCAGCAGCCTCCCGGGACAGGGGACCGGGGAGCTGTTTTTT
CDR3aa: CASSLPGQGTGELFF

v_gene: TRBV18
d_gene: .
len: 14
abundance: .
j_gene: TRBJ1-2
CDR3nt: TGTGCCAGCTCACCTACAGAACTACTAGATGGCTACACCTTC
CDR3aa: CASSPTELLDGYTF

v_gene: TRBV4-3
d_gene: .
len: 17
abundance: .
j_gene: TRBJ2-6
CDR3nt: TGCGCCAGCAGCCTGAGGACAGCCTACTCTGGGGCCAACGTCCTGACTTTC
CDR3aa: CASSLRTAYSGANVLTF

v_gene: TRBV2
d_gene: TRBD2
len: 17
abundance: few
j_gene: TRBJ2-2
CDR3nt: TGTGCCAGCAGTTCCCTTGAGACTAGCGGGGGGGCCGGGGAGCTGTTTTTT
CDR3aa: CASSSLETSGGAGELFF

v_gene: TRBV23-1
d_gene: .
len: 12
abundance: few
j_gene: TRBJ1-5
CDR3nt: TGCGCCAGTACAGATTTGGATCAGCCCCAGCATTTT
CDR3aa: CASTDLDQPQHF

v_gene: TRBV11-1
d_gene: .
len: 16
abundance: .
j_gene: TRBJ2-3
CDR3nt: TGTGCCAGCAGCTTGCTCACGGGATATCTTGCAGATACGCAGTATTTT
CDR3aa: CASSLLTGYLADTQYF

v_gene: TRBV6-5
d_gene: TRBD2
len: 14
abundance: .
j_gene: TRBJ2-7
CDR3nt: TGTGCCAGCAGTCCCAGGCCCTGGGGGGGCGAGCAGTACTTC
CDR3aa: CASSPRPWGGEQYF

v_gene: TRBV7-2
d_gene: .
len: 14
abundance: .
j_gene: TRBJ2-3
CDR3nt: TGTGCCAGCGGGGGGGCTAGGTTCACAGATACGCAGTATTTT
CDR3aa: CASGGARFTDTQYF

v_gene: TRBV5-4
d_gene: .
len: 17
abundance: .
j_gene: TRBJ2-3
CDR3nt: TGTGCCAGCAGCTTGGCTCGCAGGGATTATGGCACAGATACGCAGTATTTT
CDR3aa: CASSLARRDYGTDTQYF

v_gene: TRBV7-9
d_gene: .
len: 16
abundance: .
j_gene: TRBJ2-5
CDR3nt: TGTGCCAGCAGCTCGACGTACAGGGAGGGCCTAGAGACCCAGTACTTC
CDR3aa: CASSSTYREGLETQYF

v_gene: TRBV18
d_gene: TRBD1
len: 14
abundance: .
j_gene: TRBJ2-5
CDR3nt: TGTGCCAGCTCACCCCCGGGACAGCAAGAGACCCAGTACTTC
CDR3aa: CASSPPGQQETQYF

v_gene: TRBV2
d_gene: .
len: 13
abundance: .
j_gene: TRBJ2-4
CDR3nt: TGTGCCAGCAGTGGGGACCTGGACAGCTCTCAGTACTTC
CDR3aa: CASSGDLDSSQYF

v_gene: TRBV9
d_gene: TRBD2
len: 15
abundance: .
j_gene: TRBJ2-3
CDR3nt: TGTGCCAGCAGCGCCCTGAGCGGGGACACAGATACGCAGTATTTT
CDR3aa: CASSALSGDTDTQYF

v_gene: TRBV4-2
d_gene: .
len: 16
abundance: .
j_gene: TRBJ2-3
CDR3nt: TGTGCCAGCAGCCATCAGACAGGGACTAGCACAGATACGCAGTATTTT
CDR3aa: CASSHQTGTSTDTQYF